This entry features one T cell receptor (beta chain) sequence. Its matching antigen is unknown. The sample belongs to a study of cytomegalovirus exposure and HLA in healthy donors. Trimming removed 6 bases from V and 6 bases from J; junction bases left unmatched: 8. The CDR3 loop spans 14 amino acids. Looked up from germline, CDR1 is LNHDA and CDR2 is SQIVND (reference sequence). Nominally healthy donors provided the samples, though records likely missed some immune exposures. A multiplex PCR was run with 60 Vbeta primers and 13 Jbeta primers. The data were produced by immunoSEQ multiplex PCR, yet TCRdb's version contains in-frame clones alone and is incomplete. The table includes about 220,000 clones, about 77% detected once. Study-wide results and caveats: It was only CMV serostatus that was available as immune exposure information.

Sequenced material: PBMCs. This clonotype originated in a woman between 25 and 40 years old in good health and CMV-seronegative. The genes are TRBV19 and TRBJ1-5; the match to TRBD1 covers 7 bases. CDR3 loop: CASSLRQGGQPQHF. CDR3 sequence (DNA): TGTGCCAGTAGCCTTCGACAGGGCGGTCAGCCCCAGCATTTT.